The 3 T cell receptor beta chains presented below share a single source sample, sequenced in a study of shared clonotypes between healthy human individuals. Data came from immunoSEQ multiplex PCR; TCRdb stores just in-frame clones and leaves some out. The data contain about 1.1 million clones, approximately 75% of them singletons. Specimen: memory CD4+ T cells from PBMCs. Subset denoted: CD45RA-negative fraction. Every receptor here comes from a man younger than 35 in good health. Some clones in this sample may be carry-over from other donors' samples.

For the CDR3, the DNA is TGTGCTAGTGGTATGGGGACATCCAGGACAGATACGCAGTATTTT. Amino acid sequence: CASGMGTSRTDTQYF. The J gene is TRBJ2-3, the V gene TRBV12-5; TRBD1 might be the D (6 bases). Germline lookup yields CDR1 LGHNT and CDR2 FRNRAP. This CDR3 spans 15 amino acids. V was pared by 5 bases and J by 3 bases, with 15 bases between.

The chain couples TRBV4-3 to TRBJ1-5; 7 bases match TRBD1. Germline CDR1 reads LGHNA; CDR2 reads YSLEER. The CDR3 extends over 14 amino acids. V dropped 4 bases and J dropped 5; count of bases not matched to a gene: 5. The DNA of the CDR3 is TGCGCCAGCAGCCTCAGGACAGGCCATCAGCCCCAGCATTTT. It translates to CASSLRTGHQPQHF.

The chain carries TRBV20-1 and TRBJ2-1; D remains unclear. The length of the CDR3 is 9 residues. Germline-derived CDR1 and CDR2 are DFQATT and SNEGSKA (reference sequence). V lost 1 base to trimming and J lost 12 bases, with 4 bases between them. The CDR3 is CSARVWQFF. CDR3 sequence (DNA): TGCAGTGCTAGAGTCTGGCAGTTCTTC.